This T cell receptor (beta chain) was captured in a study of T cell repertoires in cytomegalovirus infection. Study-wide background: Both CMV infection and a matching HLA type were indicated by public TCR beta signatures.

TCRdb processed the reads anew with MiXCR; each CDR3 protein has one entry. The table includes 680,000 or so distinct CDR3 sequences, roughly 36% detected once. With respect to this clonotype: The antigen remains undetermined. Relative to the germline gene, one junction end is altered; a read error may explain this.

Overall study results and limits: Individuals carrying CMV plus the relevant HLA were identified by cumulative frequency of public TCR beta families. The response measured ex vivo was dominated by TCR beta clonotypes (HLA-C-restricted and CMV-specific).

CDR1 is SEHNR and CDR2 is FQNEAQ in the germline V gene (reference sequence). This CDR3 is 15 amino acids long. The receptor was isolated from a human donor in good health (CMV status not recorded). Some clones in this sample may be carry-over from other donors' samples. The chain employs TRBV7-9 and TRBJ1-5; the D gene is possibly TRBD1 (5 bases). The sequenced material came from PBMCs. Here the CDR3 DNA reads TGTGCTAGCAGCCCCGGGGCTGACCCCAATCAGCCCCAGCATTTT. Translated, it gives CASSPGADPNQPQHF.